This T cell receptor (beta chain) originates from a study of control samples from healthy donors and cancer patients. Unmatched junction bases numbered 3, after V lost 2 bases and J lost 3 bases. This CDR3 has 13 residues. Germline assignment: CDR1 GTSNPN and CDR2 SVGIG (reference sequence). Sequencing used immunoSEQ multiplex PCR; TCRdb keeps in-frame clones, though not all of them. The data hold some 150,000 clones, with less than 95% observed a single time. The chain recombines TRBV30 with TRBJ1-2, with TRBD1 matching 7 bases. Material: blood. The sequence derives from a man younger than 30 in good health. The CDR3 sequence is CAWSLGGDYGYTF. CDR3 sequence (DNA): TGTGCCTGGAGTCTAGGGGGCGACTATGGCTACACCTTC.